What follows are 32 T cell receptor beta chains derived from one specimen sequenced in a study of T-cell reconstitution after alpha-beta-depleted transplantation in children. Library preparation (for TCRbeta) was performed with unique molecular identifiers. Via MiXCR, TCRdb re-called the PCR reads, giving one row per CDR3 protein. Of about 610,000 distinct CDR3 sequences in the sample, 10% to 13% were seen once. The sequenced sample was PBMCs from the stem cell graft donor, obtained from the stem cell graft. Receptors originate from a human donor who donated a stem cell graft to a child with acute myeloid leukemia.

This chain links TRBV5-1 with TRBJ2-2; D gene uncertain. The CDR3 consists of 12 residues. CDR1 is SGHRS and CDR2 is YFSETQ in the germline V gene. V dropped 3 bases and J dropped 4 bases, with 4 bases sitting between them. The CDR3 is CASSWSTGELFF. DNA for the CDR3: TGCGCCAGCAGCTGGAGCACCGGGGAGCTGTTTTTT.

This clonotype was seen at least ten times. At one end the junction does not follow the germline gene, possibly because of a read error. The chain uses TRBV4-3 and TRBJ2-6, with D tentatively TRBD1 (7 bases). The CDR3 totals 15 residues. Germline V gene lookup returns CDR1 LGHNA and CDR2 YSLEER. The CDR3 bases are TGTGCCAGCAGCCAGGGGGGCTCTGGGGCCAACGTCCTGACTTTC. Amino acids: CASSQGGSGANVLTF.

This clonotype has a count of ten or more. The J gene is TRBJ2-1, the V gene TRBV5-1, with a tentative D call TRBD1 (6 bases). V lost 4 bases to trimming and J lost 1 base, with 9 bases between them. Germline CDR1 reads SGHRS; CDR2 reads YFSETQ. The CDR3 is made up of 14 amino acids. The CDR3 region has the DNA TGCGCCAGCAGCCAAGGACAGTCCTACAATGAGCAGTTCTTC. Translating gives CASSQGQSYNEQFF. Filled out from reference TRBV5-1 and TRBJ2-1, the complete variable domain reads KAGVTQTPRYLIKTRGQQVTLSCSPISGHRSVSWYQQTPGQGLQFLFEYFSETQRNKGNFPGRFSGRQFSNSRSEMNVSTLELGDSALYLCASSQGQSYNEQFFGPGTRLTVL.

The V gene is TRBV7-2, the J gene TRBJ1-5; TRBD1 agrees at 7 bases. This CDR3 has 14 residues. The V and J ends lost 5 bases and 5 bases, in that order; junction bases with no gene match: 6. CDR1 is SGHTA and CDR2 is FQGNSA in the germline V gene. The chain's CDR3 is CASSPRTGDQPQHF. In DNA, the CDR3 is TGTGCCAGCAGCCCGAGGACAGGTGATCAGCCCCAGCATTTT.

This clonotype was observed a few times. The rearrangement links TRBV20-1 to TRBJ1-6, with a weak D call TRBD1 (6 bases). Per the germline V gene, CDR1 is DFQATT and CDR2 is SNEGSKA (reference sequence). The V gene lost 6 bases and the J gene lost 0 bases, with 15 bases spanning the gap. The CDR3 loop spans 16 amino acids. The CDR3 region has the DNA TGCAGTGCCTTGACAGGCCTAAGCTCCTATAATTCACCCCTCCACTTT. This encodes CSALTGLSSYNSPLHF.

The V call is TRBV20-1, the J call TRBJ1-2; tentative D call: TRBD1 (6 bases). Germline loops: CDR1 DFQATT, CDR2 SNEGSKA (reference sequence). The CDR3 has 15 residues. The V gene lost 3 bases and the J gene lost 6 bases, with 20 bases spanning the gap. CDR3 sequence reads: CSASPGQTRRDGYTF. CDR3 in DNA: TGCAGTGCTAGTCCCGGACAGACTAGAAGGGATGGCTACACCTTC.

The J gene is TRBJ2-7, the V gene TRBV29-1, with D tentatively TRBD2 (5 bases). The CDR3 runs 15 residues. Germline CDR1 reads SQVTM; CDR2 reads ANQGSEA. Trimming removed 4 bases at V and 3 bases at J, with 19 bases between. The CDR3 loop is CSVAEEWQDFYEQYF. DNA for the CDR3: TGCAGCGTTGCCGAGGAGTGGCAGGACTTCTACGAGCAGTACTTC.

The chain is built from TRBV20-1 and TRBJ2-7; TRBD1 might be the D (5 bases). CDR3 length: 13 amino acids. V was shortened by 7 bases and J by 2 bases, with 15 bases between the two germline ends. Germline V CDR1 and CDR2: DFQATT, SNEGSKA (reference sequence). CDR3 DNA sequence: TGCAGTGTGGTAGCAAGGGGTACCTACGAGCAGTACTTC. Amino acids: CSVVARGTYEQYF.

The chain uses TRBV12-3 or TRBV12-4 and TRBJ2-7; the D gene could be TRBD1 or TRBD2 (5 bases each). The V gene lost 3 bases and the J gene lost 2 bases, with 14 bases spanning the gap. This CDR3 is built from 15 residues. The CDR3 nucleotides are TGTGCCAGCAGTTTGGGGGTTCATAGGGCCTACGAGCAGTACTTC. It yields the protein CASSLGVHRAYEQYF.

The chain is built from TRBV4-1 and TRBJ1-2, with TRBD1 as a possible D gene (5 bases). The germline CDR1 and CDR2 sequences are MGHRA and YSYEKL. This CDR3 region has 15 residues. V was trimmed by 0 bases and J by 2 bases, leaving 10 bases between them. The CDR3 loop is CASSQDQGGNYGYTF. As DNA, the CDR3 is TGCGCCAGCAGCCAAGATCAGGGAGGGAACTATGGCTACACCTTC.

The sample holds many counts of this clonotype. The J gene is TRBJ2-1, the V gene TRBV7-2; D may be TRBD1 (6 bases). The germline V gene has CDR1 SGHTA and CDR2 FQGNSA. The V gene lost 2 bases and the J gene lost 4 bases, with 9 bases spanning the gap. The CDR3 covers 14 residues. CDR3 residues: CASSLHGQYNEQFF. CDR3 nucleotides: TGTGCCAGCAGCTTACATGGACAGTACAATGAGCAGTTCTTC.

This clonotype was found many times. This sequence joins TRBV27 and TRBJ2-1; D tentatively fits TRBD1 or TRBD2 (5 bases each). CDR1 is MNHEY, CDR2 SMNVEV, per germline (reference sequence). The CDR3 runs 15 residues. Trimming pared 2 bases from V and 9 bases from J, leaving 17 bases between. The CDR3 loop is CASSLIGASHSEQFF. For the CDR3, the DNA is TGTGCCAGCAGTTTAATAGGGGCTAGCCACAGTGAGCAGTTCTTC.

This clonotype has at least ten counts. J is TRBJ1-6 and V is TRBV12-3 or TRBV12-4; D not certain. Trimming took 4 bases from V and 12 from J, leaving 16 bases between them. This CDR3 has 14 residues. The CDR3 coding sequence is TGTGCCAGCAGTTCTTTAGTCCAGGCGGGACCCCTCCACTTT. Translation: CASSSLVQAGPLHF.

The chain couples TRBV30 to TRBJ2-3; no firm D call. The CDR3 is made up of 14 amino acids. From germline, CDR1 is GTSNPN and CDR2 SVGIG (reference sequence). V was cut by 2 bases and J by 6 bases, with 15 bases left in between. For the CDR3, the DNA is TGTGCCTGGAGTCCGGCTAACTCTCGGGATACGCAGTATTTT. Its protein product is CAWSPANSRDTQYF.

This clonotype has ten or more counts. The chain joins TRBV4-2 to TRBJ2-1, with 13 bases fitting TRBD2. Unmatched junction bases numbered 7, after V lost 2 bases and J lost 6 bases. The CDR3 totals 17 residues. The germline V gene encodes CDR1 LGHNA and CDR2 YNFKEQ. The CDR3 region is CASSQRGLAGTGNEQFF. CDR3 nucleotide sequence: TGTGCCAGCAGCCAACGGGGACTAGCGGGAACGGGCAATGAGCAGTTCTTC.

This clonotype was recorded many times. The chain couples TRBV20-1 to TRBJ1-6; TRBD1 agrees at 7 bases. The germline CDR1 and CDR2 sequences are DFQATT and SNEGSKA (reference sequence). The CDR3 is 14 residues long. Trimming cost V 5 bases and J 5 bases; bases outside gene matches: 6. The CDR3 coding sequence is TGCAGTGCTCCCTCCGGGACAGATAATTCACCCCTCCACTTT. Translated, it gives CSAPSGTDNSPLHF.

There are a few counts of this clonotype. The chain is built from TRBV11-1 and TRBJ2-3; 11 nucleotides agree with TRBD2. The CDR3 sequence is 16 residues long. V was clipped by 3 bases and J by 2 bases; unmatched bases: 4. Per germline, CDR1 SGHAT and CDR2 FQDESV (reference sequence). The CDR3 DNA reads TGTGCCAGCAGCTTCTTAGCGGGAGGGCCCACAGATACGCAGTATTTT. The encoded protein is CASSFLAGGPTDTQYF.

Regarding this clonotype: The conserved phenylalanine or tryptophan is not found at the CDR3 terminus, so this likely reflects a read error. The genes are TRBV5-1 and TRBJ2-1; D perhaps matches TRBD2 (6 bases). V lost 5 bases to trimming and J lost 5 bases, with 14 bases between them. Germline V lookup: CDR1 SGHRS, CDR2 YFSETQ. The CDR3 spans 14 residues. The DNA for the CDR3 is TGCGCCAGCAGAGATTTGGAGGGCAACAATGAGCAGTTCCTC. Its protein product is CASRDLEGNNEQFL.

In this sample, this clonotype turned up a few times. This chain uses TRBV7-2 with TRBJ2-7, with a tentative D call TRBD2 (6 bases). CDR3 length equals 14 residues. With 5 bases removed from V and 1 base from J, the gap between germline ends came to 12 bases. Germline V gene data show CDR1 as SGHTA and CDR2 as FQGNSA. CDR3 protein: CASSLTSRSYEQYF. CDR3 nucleotides: TGTGCCAGCAGCCTCACTAGCAGGTCCTACGAGCAGTACTTC.

This clonotype was counted a few times. Its ends do not fully match the called genes, so a read error is possible. The chain combines TRBV29-1 with TRBJ2-7; D gene unclear. There are 11 residues in the CDR3. Germline V CDR1 and CDR2: SQVTM, ANQGSEA. CDR3 in DNA: TGCAGCGTTGTACTACTCTACGAGCAGTATTTC. This translates into CSVVLLYEQYF.

The chain uses TRBV20-1 and TRBJ2-3; D is unresolved. The germline gives CDR1 DFQATT, CDR2 SNEGSKA (reference sequence). Trimming shortened V by 0 bases and J by 5 bases, and 12 bases separated the two germline ends. The CDR3 has 14 residues. This CDR3 is CSARDSRFIDTQYF. The CDR3 coding sequence is TGCAGTGCTAGAGACTCGCGTTTCATAGATACGCAGTATTTT.

This clonotype was detected a few times. The chain is built from TRBV20-1 and TRBJ2-3, with D hard to call. V gave up 3 bases and J gave up 14 bases, with 18 bases separating them. Germline lookup yields CDR1 DFQATT and CDR2 SNEGSKA (reference sequence). This CDR3 is 12 amino acids long. The CDR3 region has the DNA TGCAGTGCTAGCGGTGACTTGGGCATGGGGTATTTT. Encoded protein: CSASGDLGMGYF.

There are a few counts of this clonotype. The rearrangement links TRBV5-1 to TRBJ1-6; no clear D gene. V shed 0 bases and J shed 7 bases, with 8 bases lying between them. The CDR3 is 14 amino acids. In germline, CDR1 is SGHRS, CDR2 YFSETQ. Written as DNA, the CDR3 is TGCGCCAGCAGCTTGGACAGCCTAAATTCACCCCTCCACTTT. Amino acids: CASSLDSLNSPLHF.

This clonotype was counted a few times. A much larger clonotype is one base distant, so this may be a read error. DNA of the CDR3: TGCAGTGCCAGGACAGGGGGCCACGAGCAGTACTTC. Translated: CSARTGGHEQYF. This chain uses TRBV20-1 with TRBJ2-7; TRBD1 matches at 11 bases. The germline V gene encodes CDR1 DFQATT and CDR2 SNEGSKA (reference sequence). This CDR3 has 12 amino acids. V trimming: 6 bases; J trimming: 5 bases; junction bases outside the gene matches: 3.

The chain uses TRBV5-1 and TRBJ2-1; the match to TRBD2 covers 12 bases. This CDR3 contains 16 residues. The J segment lost 2 bases and the V segment lost 3 bases, leaving 3 bases of the junction unmatched. Per germline, CDR1 SGHRS and CDR2 YFSETQ. The CDR3 DNA sequence: TGCGCCAGCAGCTGGGGACTAGCGGGCCCCTACAATGAGCAGTTCTTC. It translates to CASSWGLAGPYNEQFF.

The V gene is TRBV30, the J gene TRBJ2-2; 8 bases align to TRBD2. V trimming: 3 bases; J trimming: 2 bases; junction bases outside the gene matches: 5. The CDR3 has 15 residues. Germline V lookup: CDR1 GTSNPN, CDR2 SVGIG (reference sequence). CDR3 sequence: CAWSRLAYNTGELFF. The CDR3 bases are TGTGCCTGGAGCCGACTAGCGTATAACACCGGGGAGCTGTTTTTT.

This clonotype showed up just a few times. This chain joins TRBV12-3 or TRBV12-4 and TRBJ1-2; the match to TRBD1 covers 10 bases. V shed 8 bases, J shed 7 bases, and the junction held 16 bases outside the gene matches. The CDR3 is 16 amino acids. CDR3 loop: CASYQSRDRGAGGYTF. The CDR3 DNA is TGTGCCAGCTATCAGTCCCGGGACAGGGGTGCGGGTGGCTACACCTTC.

This clonotype was counted only a few times. The J gene is TRBJ1-4, the V gene TRBV7-2, with unresolved D. Germline V gene lookup returns CDR1 SGHTA and CDR2 FQGNSA. V shed 3 bases and J shed 6 bases, with 11 bases lying between them. The CDR3 is 14 amino acids. CDR3 amino acids: CASSFPPLDEKLFF. The CDR3 nucleotides read TGTGCCAGCAGCTTTCCGCCACTTGATGAAAAACTGTTTTTT.

The rearrangement links TRBV4-3 to TRBJ2-7; no reliable D call. The CDR3 contains 14 residues. Germline values: CDR1 LGHNA, CDR2 YSLEER. Deletions cut 4 bases from V and 2 bases from J, with 12 bases between. In DNA form, the CDR3 reads TGCGCCAGCAGCCGGACGAGGTATACCTACGAGCAGTACTTC. Encoded protein: CASSRTRYTYEQYF.

This clonotype turned up a few times. V is TRBV7-8 and J is TRBJ1-5, with D maybe TRBD1 (6 bases). The CDR3 is made up of 14 amino acids. Per germline, CDR1 SGHVS and CDR2 FQNEAQ. Trimming left V 5 bases short and J 3 bases short, with 11 bases between. CDR3 DNA sequence: TGTGCCAGCAGCGCCGGACAGCCCAATCAGCCCCAGCATTTT. Translated: CASSAGQPNQPQHF.

This clonotype was observed at least ten times. The chain combines TRBV15 with TRBJ2-5, with 13 positions matching TRBD2. With V trimmed by 0 bases and J by 5 bases, 9 bases remained unmatched. The CDR3 is made up of 18 amino acids. CDR1 and CDR2 (germline): LNHNV, YYDKDF (reference sequence). Here the CDR3 reads CATSRDHRLAGGEETQYF. DNA of the CDR3: TGTGCCACCAGCAGAGATCATCGACTAGCGGGAGGTGAGGAGACCCAGTACTTC.

The gene calls are TRBV24-1 and TRBJ2-3, with D uncertain. The V gene lost 6 bases and the J gene lost 4 bases, with 7 bases spanning the gap. Per the germline V gene, CDR1 is KGHDR and CDR2 is SFDVKD. The CDR3 consists of 12 residues. The CDR3: CATSHQADTQYF. DNA for the CDR3: TGTGCCACCAGTCATCAGGCAGATACGCAGTATTTT.